Described below is a single T cell receptor (beta chain) sequence and its context. Healthy bone marrow donors made up the cohort. The study ran its PCR with 60 Vbeta and 13 Jbeta primers. Using immunoSEQ multiplex PCR, the repertoire was profiled, and TCRdb retains in-frame clones only, with some absent. Of around 150,000 clones listed, 70% to 85% are singletons. This sample was taken from a study of cytomegalovirus exposure and HLA in healthy donors. The receptor was isolated from a man aged 40-49 years in good health and CMV-seropositive. The material sequenced was PBMCs.

This chain's CDR3 is CASSLLGLMNTGELFF. CDR3 DNA sequence: TGCGCCAGCAGCTTGCTGGGACTGATGAACACCGGGGAGCTGTTTTTT. This chain joins TRBV5-1 and TRBJ2-2; perhaps TRBD2 as D (6 bases). This CDR3 has 16 amino acids. V gave up 1 base and J gave up 1 base, with 11 bases separating them. Germline lookup yields CDR1 SGHRS and CDR2 YFSETQ.